Listed below are T cell receptor beta chains from one sample, sequenced in a study of molecular identifiers for immune sequencing clone quantification. TCRdb fed the PCR reads into MiXCR, producing one record per CDR3 protein. The sample contains over 50,000 distinct CDR3 sequences, more than 35% of which appear only once. Sequenced sample: naive CD8+ T cells from blood, with Jurkat cell RNA spiked in. These receptors were collected from a human donor in good health. Some libraries in this study had Jurkat cell RNA spiked in. CDR3s include the opening cysteine and the closing phenylalanine or tryptophan. The D gene is left open where the match is weak. The listing skips clone size in some rows; elsewhere it reads once, few, many or a size class.

CDR3 DNA	CDR3 protein	V gene	D gene	clone size	J gene
TGTGCCAGCAGTTATCCCATGGGAACGAACACCGGGGAGCTGTATTTT	CASSYPMGTNTGELYF	TRBV6-5	-	-	TRBJ2-2
TGTGCTAGCAGCTCCGGGCCCGGGGGGGAGACCCAGTACTTC	CASSSGPGGETQYF	TRBV7-7	TRBD2	-	TRBJ2-5
TGTGCCAGCAGCTTAAAGACTAGCGGGAGAGAGGCAGATACGCAGTATTTT	CASSLKTSGREADTQYF	TRBV7-9	TRBD2	-	TRBJ2-3
TGCGCCAGCAGCCAAGATGAGGGGAGTGGGCAAGAGACCCAGTACTTC	CASSQDEGSGQETQYF	TRBV4-3	-	-	TRBJ2-5
TGTGCCAGCAGCTTGGCTGACAGACAAGAGACCCAGTACTTC	CASSLADRQETQYF	TRBV5-8	-	many	TRBJ2-5
TGCAGCGTTGCAGGGGGTCGCTCCTACGAGCAGTACTTC	CSVAGGRSYEQYF	TRBV29-1	TRBD1	many	TRBJ2-7
TGCAGAGCCAGCGGAGTAGGGGGAGGGGAGCTGTTTTTT	CRASGVGGGELFF	TRBV20-1	-	-	TRBJ2-2
TGTGCCAGCAGCCAAGAGAGAACGTACGAGCAGTACTTC	CASSQERTYEQYF	TRBV14	-	-	TRBJ2-7
TGTGCCAGCAGCTTGGGCCCCGGGACCTACAATGAGCAGTTCTTC	CASSLGPGTYNEQFF	TRBV7-8	-	-	TRBJ2-1
TGTGCCAGTAGTACGGGACTAGCGGGGCCCTACGAGCAGTACTTC	CASSTGLAGPYEQYF	TRBV19	TRBD2	once	TRBJ2-7
TGTGCCAGCAGTGAGTTCCCGCCCGGGGAGCTGTTTTTT	CASSEFPPGELFF	TRBV25-1	-	many	TRBJ2-2
TGTGCCAGCAGCCGCTCCGGGACCCGAGTAAAGACCCAGTACTTC	CASSRSGTRVKTQYF	TRBV6-1	-	many	TRBJ2-5
TGTGCCAGCAGCCCGGGACCGAAAGATCAAGAGACCCAGTACTTC	CASSPGPKDQETQYF	TRBV5-8	-	-	TRBJ2-5